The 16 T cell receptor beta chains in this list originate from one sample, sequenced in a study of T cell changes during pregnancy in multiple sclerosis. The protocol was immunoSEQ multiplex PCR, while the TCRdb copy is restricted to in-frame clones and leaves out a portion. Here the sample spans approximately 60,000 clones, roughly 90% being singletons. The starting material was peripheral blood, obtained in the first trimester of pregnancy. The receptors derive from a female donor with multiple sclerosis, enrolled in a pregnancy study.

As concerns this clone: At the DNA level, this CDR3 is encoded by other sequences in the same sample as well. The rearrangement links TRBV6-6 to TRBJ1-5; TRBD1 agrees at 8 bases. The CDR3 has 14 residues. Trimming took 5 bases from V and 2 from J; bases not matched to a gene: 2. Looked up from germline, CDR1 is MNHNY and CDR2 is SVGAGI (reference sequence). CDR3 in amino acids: CASSPTGGNQPQHF. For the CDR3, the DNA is TGTGCCAGCAGTCCGACAGGGGGCAATCAGCCCCAGCATTTT.

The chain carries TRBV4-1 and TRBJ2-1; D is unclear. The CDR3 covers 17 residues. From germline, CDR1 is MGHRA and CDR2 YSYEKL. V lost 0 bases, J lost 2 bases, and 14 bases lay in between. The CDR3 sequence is CASSQDMSSAAYNEQFF. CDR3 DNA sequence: TGCGCCAGCAGCCAAGATATGTCGAGCGCCGCCTACAATGAGCAGTTCTTC.

CDR3 sequence (DNA): TGTGCCAGCAGCTCCCGGACAGTCATCTACGAGCAGTACTTC. Protein: CASSSRTVIYEQYF. The rearrangement links TRBV13 to TRBJ2-7, with a possible D match to TRBD1 (6 bases). V gave up 4 bases and J gave up 3 bases, with 13 bases separating them. Germline V CDR1 and CDR2: PRHDT, FYEKMQ (reference sequence). The CDR3 sequence is 14 residues long.

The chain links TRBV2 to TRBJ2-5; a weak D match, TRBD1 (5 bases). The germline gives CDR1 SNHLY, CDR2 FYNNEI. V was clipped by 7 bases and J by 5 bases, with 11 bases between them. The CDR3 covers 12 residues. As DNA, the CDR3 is TGTGCCAGCAACGCAGGGATGGAGACCCAGTACTTC. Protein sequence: CASNAGMETQYF.

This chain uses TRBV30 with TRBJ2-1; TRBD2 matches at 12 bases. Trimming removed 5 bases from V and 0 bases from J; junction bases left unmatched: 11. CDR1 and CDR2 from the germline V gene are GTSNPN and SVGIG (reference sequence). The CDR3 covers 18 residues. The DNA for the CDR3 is TGTGCCTGGCGTCGGATCTGGACTAGCGGGGACTCCTACAATGAGCAGTTCTTC. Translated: CAWRRIWTSGDSYNEQFF.

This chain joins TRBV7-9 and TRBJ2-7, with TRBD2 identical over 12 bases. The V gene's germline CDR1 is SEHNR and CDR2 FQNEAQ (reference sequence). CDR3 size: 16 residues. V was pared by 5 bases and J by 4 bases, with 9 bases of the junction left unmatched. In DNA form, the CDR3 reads TGTGCCAGCAGCCCCCGGACTAGCGGGACAATTTACGAGCAGTACTTC. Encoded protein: CASSPRTSGTIYEQYF.

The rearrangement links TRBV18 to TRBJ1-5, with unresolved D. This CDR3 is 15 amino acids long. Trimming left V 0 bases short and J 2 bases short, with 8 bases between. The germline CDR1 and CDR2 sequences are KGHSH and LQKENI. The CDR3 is CASSPPSSGNQPQHF. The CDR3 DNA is TGTGCCAGCTCACCACCGAGTTCTGGCAATCAGCCCCAGCATTTT.

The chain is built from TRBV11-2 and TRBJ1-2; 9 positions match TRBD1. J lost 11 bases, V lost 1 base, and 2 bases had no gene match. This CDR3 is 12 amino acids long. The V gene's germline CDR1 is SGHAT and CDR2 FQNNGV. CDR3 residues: CASSLGGTGYTF. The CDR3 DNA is TGTGCCAGCAGCTTAGGAGGGACAGGGTACACCTTC.

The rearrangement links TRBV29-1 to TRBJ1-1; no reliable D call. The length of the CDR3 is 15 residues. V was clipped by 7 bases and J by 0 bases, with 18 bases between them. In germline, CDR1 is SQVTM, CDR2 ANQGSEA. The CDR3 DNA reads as TGCAGCGCTGCCCTTTCTTTAGTCATGAACACTGAAGCTTTCTTT. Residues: CSAALSLVMNTEAFF. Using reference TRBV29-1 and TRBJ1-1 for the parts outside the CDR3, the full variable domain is SAVISQKPSRDICQRGTSLTIQCQVDSQVTMMFWYRQQPGQSLTLIATANQGSEATYESGFVIDKFPISRPNLTFSTLTVSNMSPEDSSIYLCSAALSLVMNTEAFFGQGTRLTVV.

CDR3 residues: CASSLASGATGELFF. CDR3 nucleotides: TGTGCCAGCAGTTTAGCTAGCGGGGCTACCGGGGAGCTGTTTTTT. The chain couples TRBV27 to TRBJ2-2; TRBD2 matches at 9 bases. The CDR3 contains 15 residues. V trimming: 2 bases; J trimming: 5 bases; junction bases outside the gene matches: 3. Germline values: CDR1 MNHEY, CDR2 SMNVEV (reference sequence).

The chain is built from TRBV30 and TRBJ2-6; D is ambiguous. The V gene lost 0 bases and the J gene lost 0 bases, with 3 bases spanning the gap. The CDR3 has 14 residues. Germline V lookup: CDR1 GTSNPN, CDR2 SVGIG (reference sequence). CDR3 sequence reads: CAWSVHSGANVLTF. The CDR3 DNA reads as TGTGCCTGGAGTGTTCACTCTGGGGCCAACGTCCTGACTTTC.

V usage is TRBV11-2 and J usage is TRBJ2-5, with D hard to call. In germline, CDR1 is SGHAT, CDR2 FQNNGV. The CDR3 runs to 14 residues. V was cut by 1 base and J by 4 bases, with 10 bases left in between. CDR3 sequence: CASSLGRLGETQYF. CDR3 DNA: TGTGCCAGCAGCTTAGGGCGCCTAGGAGAGACCCAGTACTTC.

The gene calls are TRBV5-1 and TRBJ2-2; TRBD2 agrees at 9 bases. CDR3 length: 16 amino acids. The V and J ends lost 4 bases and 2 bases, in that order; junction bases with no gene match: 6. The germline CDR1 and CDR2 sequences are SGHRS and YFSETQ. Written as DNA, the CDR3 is TGCGCCAGCAGCCACGGACTAGCGCGCAACACCGGGGAGCTGTTTTTT. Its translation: CASSHGLARNTGELFF.

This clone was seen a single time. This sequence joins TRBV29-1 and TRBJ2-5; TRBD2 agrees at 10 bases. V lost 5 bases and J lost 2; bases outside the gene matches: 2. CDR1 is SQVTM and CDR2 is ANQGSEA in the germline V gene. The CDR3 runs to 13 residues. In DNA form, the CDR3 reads TGCAGCGTTAGAGCGGGGGGGCAAGAGACCCAGTACTTC. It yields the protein CSVRAGGQETQYF.

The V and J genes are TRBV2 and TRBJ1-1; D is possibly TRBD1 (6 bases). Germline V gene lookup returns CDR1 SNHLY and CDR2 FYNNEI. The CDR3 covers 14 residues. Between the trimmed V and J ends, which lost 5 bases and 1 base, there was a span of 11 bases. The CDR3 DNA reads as TGTGCCAGCAGTTATCCGGGACAGAACACTGAAGCTTTCTTT. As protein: CASSYPGQNTEAFF.

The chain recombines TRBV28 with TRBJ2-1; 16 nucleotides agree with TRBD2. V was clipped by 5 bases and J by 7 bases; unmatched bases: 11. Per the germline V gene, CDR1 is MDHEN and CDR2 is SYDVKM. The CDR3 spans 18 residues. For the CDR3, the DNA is TGTGCCAGCAGTACGGGACTAGCGGGAGGGCCAGACCGGAATGAGCAGTTCTTC. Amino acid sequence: CASSTGLAGGPDRNEQFF. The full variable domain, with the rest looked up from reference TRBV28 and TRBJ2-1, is DVKVTQSSRYLVKRTGEKVFLECVQDMDHENMFWYRQDPGLGLRLIYFSYDVKMKEKGDIPEGYSVSREKKERFSLILESASTNQTSMYLCASSTGLAGGPDRNEQFFGPGTRLTVL.